The 21 T cell receptor beta chains below all came from one sample that was sequenced in a study of shared clonotypes between healthy human individuals. Some clones are missing from TCRdb's copy, which holds only in-frame ones; the method was immunoSEQ multiplex PCR. The top ten clones hold around 1.4% of a sample with about 1 million clones, 65% to 75% of them seen once. The sample consisted of memory CD4+ T cells sorted from blood. The subset here: CD45RA-negative fraction. The receptors were sampled from a man aged 18 to 29 in good health.

Note on this clone: This specimen includes other DNA sequences encoding the same CDR3. This rearrangement joins TRBV11-2 to TRBJ2-7, with D unresolved. V was shortened by 0 bases and J by 3 bases, with 9 bases between the two germline ends. Germline V gene sequence: CDR1 SGHAT, CDR2 FQNNGV. This CDR3 comprises 14 residues. The CDR3 sequence: CASSLDLGSYEQYF. As DNA, the CDR3 is TGTGCCAGCAGCTTAGATCTCGGCAGCTACGAGCAGTACTTC.

The rearrangement uses TRBV10-3 and TRBJ2-3; unclear D gene. The CDR3 contains 14 residues. Germline V gene lookup returns CDR1 ENHRY and CDR2 SYGVKD. V dropped 6 bases and J dropped 2 bases, with 12 bases sitting between them. CDR3 amino acids: CAISLGGTTDTQYF. Written as DNA, the CDR3 is TGTGCCATCAGCCTGGGCGGAACCACAGATACGCAGTATTTT.

The genes are TRBV12-5 and TRBJ2-2; D not resolved. CDR1 LGHNT and CDR2 FRNRAP come from the germline V gene. Trimming removed 1 base from V and 3 bases from J, with 0 bases in between. The CDR3 sequence is 12 residues long. The CDR3: CASGLDTGELFF. The CDR3 nucleotides are TGTGCTAGTGGTTTGGACACCGGGGAGCTGTTTTTT.

The chain links TRBV27 to TRBJ1-6; D is uncertain. The CDR3 has 13 amino acids. Germline CDR1 and CDR2: MNHEY and SMNVEV (reference sequence). The V gene lost 3 bases and the J gene lost 10 bases, with 10 bases spanning the gap. The CDR3 DNA reads TGTGCCAGCAGTTTCGACGGGAGATCACCCCTCCACTTT. As protein: CASSFDGRSPLHF.

This clone was detected once. The V and J genes are TRBV5-8 and TRBJ1-4; D unresolved. Trimming removed 1 base from V and 5 bases from J, with 6 bases in between. Germline V gene data show CDR1 as SGHTS and CDR2 as YDEGEE. This CDR3 has 13 residues. This CDR3 is CASSLNRNEKLFF. CDR3 coding DNA: TGTGCCAGCAGCTTGAATAGGAATGAAAAACTGTTTTTT.

The chain employs TRBV5-1 and TRBJ2-1, with TRBD2 matching 7 bases. The V and J ends lost 2 bases and 6 bases, in that order; junction bases with no gene match: 5. In germline, CDR1 is SGHRS, CDR2 YFSETQ. The CDR3 contains 14 residues. CDR3 amino acids: CASSFAGVSNEQFF. The CDR3, as DNA: TGCGCCAGCAGCTTTGCGGGAGTATCCAATGAGCAGTTCTTC.

The chain combines TRBV10-3 with TRBJ2-3; 7 positions match TRBD2. V was clipped by 6 bases and J by 2 bases; unmatched bases: 8. The CDR3 is 15 amino acids. Germline V gene sequence: CDR1 ENHRY, CDR2 SYGVKD. CDR3 DNA sequence: TGTGCCATCAGAGGCGGGGGTCTTACCACAGATACGCAGTATTTT. Protein: CAIRGGGLTTDTQYF.

The chain couples TRBV7-8 to TRBJ2-7; D remains unclear. The V gene lost 6 bases and the J gene lost 0 bases, with 15 bases spanning the gap. Germline V gives CDR1 SGHVS, CDR2 FQNEAQ. This CDR3 region has 15 residues. The CDR3 DNA sequence: TGTGCCAGCAGATCGCGTTCATCCCCCTCCTACGAGCAGTACTTC. This sequence encodes CASRSRSSPSYEQYF.

The chain combines TRBV19 with TRBJ2-3, with a weak D call TRBD2 (5 bases). V lost 6 bases and J lost 1, with 8 bases in between. CDR1 and CDR2 (germline): LNHDA, SQIVND (reference sequence). The CDR3 length is 13 residues. The CDR3 DNA reads TGTGCCAGTAGGGCGGGCCGCACAGATACGCAGTATTTT. Protein product: CASRAGRTDTQYF.

The gene calls are TRBV7-2 and TRBJ1-2; D is uncertain. This CDR3 contains 14 residues. CDR1 and CDR2 from the germline V gene are SGHTA and FQGNSA. V was clipped by 1 base and J by 5 bases, with 11 bases between them. The CDR3 sequence: CASSLDSSGYGYTF. The CDR3 region has the DNA TGTGCCAGCAGCTTAGATTCTTCGGGTTATGGCTACACCTTC. The complete variable domain, with remaining parts taken from reference TRBV7-2 and TRBJ1-2, reads GAGVSQSPSNKVTEKGKDVELRCDPISGHTALYWYRQSLGQGLEFLIYFQGNSAPDKSGLPSDRFSAERTGGSVSTLTIQRTQQEDSAVYLCASSLDSSGYGYTFGSGTRLTVV.

This rearrangement joins TRBV18 to TRBJ2-2; 7 nucleotides agree with TRBD2. The CDR3 length is 17 residues. Germline V CDR1 and CDR2: KGHSH, LQKENI. V lost 2 bases to trimming and J lost 0 bases; unmatched junction nucleotides: 6. This CDR3 is CASSPVESGTNTGELFF. The CDR3 nucleotides are TGTGCCAGCTCACCAGTGGAGAGCGGGACGAACACCGGGGAGCTGTTTTTT.

The chain couples TRBV10-3 to TRBJ2-1, with D possibly TRBD1 on 7 matching bases. Germline V lookup: CDR1 ENHRY, CDR2 SYGVKD. The CDR3 runs to 15 residues. Trimming removed 4 bases from V and 1 base from J, with 11 bases in between. CDR3 sequence (DNA): TGTGCCATCAGTGGCAGGGGGGCTTCCTACAATGAGCAGTTCTTC. Translated: CAISGRGASYNEQFF.

Worth noting for this clone: A far larger clone is one nucleotide away, so this likely arose from a read error. Other nucleotide sequences in the sample specify the same CDR3. The rearrangement joins TRBV6-1 to TRBJ1-3; possibly TRBD1 for D (6 bases). The germline V and J ends were trimmed by 5 bases and 1 base, with 6 bases remaining between them. Per germline, CDR1 MNHNS and CDR2 SASEGT. This CDR3 is 13 amino acids long. CDR3 region: CASSTGSGNTIYF. The DNA of the CDR3 is TGTGCCAGCAGTACAGGGTCTGGAAACACCATATATTTT.

V usage is TRBV2 and J usage is TRBJ1-3, with D uncertain. The germline V gene encodes CDR1 SNHLY and CDR2 FYNNEI. With 3 bases removed from V and 4 bases from J, the gap between germline ends came to 13 bases. This CDR3 has 15 residues. CDR3 sequence reads: CASSDTGSQGNTIYF. The CDR3 nucleotides read TGTGCCAGCAGTGATACCGGGTCCCAAGGAAACACCATATATTTT.

This rearrangement joins TRBV7-8 to TRBJ2-7; the D is unclear. Germline CDR1 reads SGHVS; CDR2 reads FQNEAQ. The V and J ends lost 0 bases and 6 bases respectively, with 15 bases between them. This CDR3 has 15 residues. The CDR3 DNA is TGTGCCAGCAGCTTAGCCCAGTCTGGGATCGGCGAGCAGTACTTC. Its protein product is CASSLAQSGIGEQYF.

The V call is TRBV27, the J call TRBJ2-3; 8 nucleotides align to TRBD1. The CDR3 has 14 amino acids. Unmatched junction bases numbered 9, after V lost 6 bases and J lost 7 bases. Germline CDR1 MNHEY, CDR2 SMNVEV (reference sequence). The CDR3 reads CASSPVDREYTQYF. In DNA form, the CDR3 reads TGTGCCAGCAGCCCCGTGGACAGGGAATATACGCAGTATTTT.

The chain uses TRBV2 and TRBJ1-3; the D is unclear. The CDR3 contains 14 residues. Trimming removed 1 base from V and 2 bases from J, with 6 bases in between. Germline CDR1 SNHLY, CDR2 FYNNEI. The CDR3 sequence is CASSEGAPGNTIYF. CDR3 DNA: TGTGCCAGCAGTGAAGGGGCCCCTGGAAACACCATATATTTT. Together with reference TRBV2 and TRBJ1-3, the CDR3 gives the full variable domain: EPEVTQTPSHQVTQMGQEVILRCVPISNHLYFYWYRQILGQKVEFLVSFYNNEISEKSEIFDDQFSVERPDGSNFTLKIRSTKLEDSAMYFCASSEGAPGNTIYFGEGSWLTVV.

The chain is built from TRBV5-1 and TRBJ2-1; 7 bases align to TRBD2. Losses at the gene ends were 4 bases for V and 2 bases for J; bases not matched to a gene: 6. Germline assignment: CDR1 SGHRS and CDR2 YFSETQ. The CDR3 sequence is 15 residues long. This chain's CDR3 is CASSPGGGTYNEQFF. The CDR3 DNA reads TGCGCCAGCAGCCCGGGCGGGGGTACCTACAATGAGCAGTTCTTC.

Points on this clone: This may be a read error, as it is one base from a much larger clone. This same CDR3 is encoded by further DNA sequences in the sample. The rearrangement uses TRBV6-1 and TRBJ2-2; 8 bases are a match to TRBD1. CDR3 length: 14 residues. Germline V gene lookup returns CDR1 MNHNS and CDR2 SASEGT. With V trimmed by 6 bases and J by 4 bases, 4 bases remained unmatched. CDR3 region: CASSGQGGTGELFF. DNA for the CDR3: TGTGCCAGCAGCGGACAGGGAGGCACCGGGGAGCTGTTTTTT.

The V call is TRBV7-2, the J call TRBJ2-3; perhaps TRBD1 as D (6 bases). With 4 bases removed from V and 5 bases from J, the gap between germline ends came to 13 bases. Germline CDR1 and CDR2: SGHTA and FQGNSA. This CDR3 is built from 14 residues. The CDR3 DNA follows: TGTGCCAGCAGCTCCCGGGACACCCGAGATACGCAGTATTTT. Residues: CASSSRDTRDTQYF.

The rearrangement uses TRBV5-1 and TRBJ1-1, with 7 nucleotides matching TRBD1. CDR1 and CDR2 (germline): SGHRS, YFSETQ. This CDR3 is built from 15 residues. V trimming: 6 bases; J trimming: 4 bases; junction bases outside the gene matches: 12. CDR3 DNA: TGCGCCAGCACCCCCTCGACAGGGAGGGGCACTGAAGCTTTCTTT. Amino acid sequence: CASTPSTGRGTEAFF.